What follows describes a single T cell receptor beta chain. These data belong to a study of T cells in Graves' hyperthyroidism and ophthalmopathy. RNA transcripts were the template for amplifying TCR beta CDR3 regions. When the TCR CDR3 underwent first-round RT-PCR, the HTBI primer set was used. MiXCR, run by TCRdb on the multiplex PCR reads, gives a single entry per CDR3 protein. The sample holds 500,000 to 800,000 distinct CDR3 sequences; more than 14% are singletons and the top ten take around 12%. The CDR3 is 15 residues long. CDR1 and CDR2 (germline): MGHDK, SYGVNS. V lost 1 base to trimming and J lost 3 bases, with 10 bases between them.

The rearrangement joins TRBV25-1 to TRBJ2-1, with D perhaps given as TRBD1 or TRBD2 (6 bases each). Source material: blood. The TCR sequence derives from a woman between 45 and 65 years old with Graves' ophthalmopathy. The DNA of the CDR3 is TGTGCCAGCAGTGAATGGAGGGGGGACTACAATGAGCAGTTCTTC. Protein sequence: CASSEWRGDYNEQFF.